This TCR beta chain originates from a study of blood T cell repertoires in COVID-19. Background on the study: Whether acute or convalescent, the COVID-19 samples came from the United States, Italy and Spain.

The assay was immunoSEQ multiplex PCR, and TCRdb's table has in-frame clones only and misses some. The sample consists of 150,000 to 200,000 clones, 65% to 90% of them appearing once. This clone was counted a single time. The trim removed 0 bases at V and 4 bases at J, leaving 3 bases unmatched. CDR3 size: 15 residues. Germline V CDR1 and CDR2: LGHDT, YNNKEL (reference sequence). The chain uses TRBV3-1 (or the pseudogene TRBV3-2) and TRBJ2-7; TRBD1 matches at 10 bases. The specimen was peripheral blood. The sequence came from a man aged 60 to 69 with acute or convalescent COVID-19. The DNA of the CDR3 is TGTGCCAGCAGCCAAGAAGGGGACAGGGGTTACGAGCAGTACTTC. Its translation: CASSQEGDRGYEQYF.